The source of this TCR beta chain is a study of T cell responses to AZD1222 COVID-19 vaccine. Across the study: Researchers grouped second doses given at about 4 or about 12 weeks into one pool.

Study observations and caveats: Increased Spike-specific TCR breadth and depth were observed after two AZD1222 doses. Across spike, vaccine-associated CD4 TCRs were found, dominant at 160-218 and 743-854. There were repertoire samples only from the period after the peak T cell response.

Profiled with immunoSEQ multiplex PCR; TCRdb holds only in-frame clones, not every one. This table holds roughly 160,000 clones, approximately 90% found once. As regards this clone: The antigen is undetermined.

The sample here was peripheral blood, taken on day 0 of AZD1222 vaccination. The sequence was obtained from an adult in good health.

The DNA for the CDR3 is TGTGCCAGCAGTCGTTGGGACAGTGGCCCAGGAAACACCATATATTTT. This sequence encodes CASSRWDSGPGNTIYF. The gene calls are TRBV28 and TRBJ1-3, with 7 bases identical to TRBD1. Looked up from germline, CDR1 is MDHEN and CDR2 is SYDVKM. The CDR3 totals 16 residues. The junction had 11 bases not matched to a gene; V was cut back by 5 bases and J by 4 bases.